This T cell receptor beta chain derives from a study of blood T cell repertoires in COVID-19. Turning to the study itself: Donors in the United States, Italy and Spain gave samples during acute or convalescent COVID-19. The cDNA or gDNA used as material had been derived from T cells, B-cell-depleted T cells, or PBMCs.

This clone was picked up many times. Germline CDR1 and CDR2: SGHNT and YENEEA. Trimming shortened V by 2 bases and J by 4 bases, and 12 bases separated the two germline ends. The CDR3 is 15 residues long. Original analysis: Amplification with reference gene primers provided the estimates of nucleated cell counts. Libraries were prepared by immunoSEQ multiplex PCR; TCRdb keeps only in-frame clonotypes and omits some of them. V, J and clone size were drawn from that table, and D and trimming were deduced from the DNA. The table shows around 110,000 clones, with 75% to 95% occurring only once. The rearrangement uses TRBV11-3 and TRBJ1-3; D is ambiguous. The TCR comes from a woman aged 25 to 39 with acute or convalescent COVID-19. Source material: peripheral blood. Written as DNA, the CDR3 is TGTGCCAGCAGCTTAATCAGGTCCTCGGGAAACACCATATATTTT. Residues: CASSLIRSSGNTIYF.